Each of the 17 T cell receptor beta chains below was sequenced from the same sample in a study of T-cell reconstitution after alpha-beta-depleted transplantation in children. Researchers prepared the TCRbeta library using unique molecular identifiers, the study reports. One entry per CDR3 protein, called by TCRdb with MiXCR from the PCR reads. The table has about 370,000 distinct CDR3 sequences, approximately 20% seen once. The sample in question was PBMCs from the stem cell graft donor, obtained from the stem cell graft. The origin of the receptors is a human donor who donated a stem cell graft to a child with acute myeloid leukemia.

In this sample, this clonotype turned up a few times. V is TRBV29-1 and J is TRBJ2-2; 16 positions agree with TRBD2. The CDR3 sequence is 15 residues long. V trimming: 6 bases; J trimming: 5 bases; junction bases outside the gene matches: 3. Germline assignment: CDR1 SQVTM and CDR2 ANQGSEA. CDR3 sequence: CSVSGLAGGTGELFF. The CDR3 region has the DNA TGCAGCGTCTCGGGACTAGCGGGAGGGACCGGGGAGCTGTTTTTT.

This clonotype was seen only a few times. This chain connects TRBV12-3 or TRBV12-4 to TRBJ2-2; D is ambiguous. The V end was cut by 10 bases, the J end by 2 bases, with 8 bases between. The CDR3 extends over 12 amino acids. CDR3 residues: CAILINTGELFF. DNA of the CDR3: TGTGCCATCTTGATTAACACCGGGGAGCTGTTTTTT.

V is TRBV18 and J is TRBJ1-2; 8 bases align to TRBD1. Per the germline V gene, CDR1 is KGHSH and CDR2 is LQKENI. V shed 5 bases and J 3 bases; nucleotides not matched to a gene: 11. CDR3 length equals 16 residues. The CDR3 region is CASSSGLGQVDYGYTF. The CDR3 nucleotides read TGTGCCAGCTCATCAGGCCTGGGACAGGTCGACTATGGCTACACCTTC.

As for this clonotype: No DNA is shown, since the ends of the CDR3 on it are uncertain; the CDR3 is the one TCRdb lists. The CDR3 sequence is CASSSSGQALSLLLEQFF. The J gene is TRBJ2-1, the V gene TRBV7-9; the table assigns TRBD1, which was not confirmed against the DNA. The CDR3 is 18 residues long, ends included. Germline V lookup: CDR1 SEHNR, CDR2 FQNEAQ (reference sequence).

This clonotype has more than one count but fewer than ten. The gene calls are TRBV7-2 and TRBJ2-1, with 12 bases lining up with TRBD2. This CDR3 is built from 16 residues. J gave up 5 bases and V 4 bases, and 6 bases lay outside the gene matches. Germline V gene sequence: CDR1 SGHTA, CDR2 FQGNSA. The CDR3 DNA reads as TGTGCCAGCAGCTCACCTAGCGGGAGGGCGGACAATGAGCAGTTCTTC. It encodes CASSSPSGRADNEQFF. The full variable domain, completed using reference TRBV7-2 and TRBJ2-1, is GAGVSQSPSNKVTEKGKDVELRCDPISGHTALYWYRQSLGQGLEFLIYFQGNSAPDKSGLPSDRFSAERTGGSVSTLTIQRTQQEDSAVYLCASSSPSGRADNEQFFGPGTRLTVL.

This clonotype was detected only a few times. The V call is TRBV7-2, the J call TRBJ2-5; either TRBD1 or TRBD2 may supply D (5 bases each). V lost 2 bases, J lost 5 bases, and 18 bases lay in between. The CDR3 totals 16 residues. CDR1 and CDR2 (germline): SGHTA, FQGNSA. The CDR3 spells CASSLTSGRGGETQYF. The CDR3 region has the DNA TGTGCCAGCAGCTTAACGAGCGGTAGGGGTGGCGAGACCCAGTACTTC.

The V gene is TRBV24-1, the J gene TRBJ2-1; D is unresolved. The CDR3 runs 14 residues. Germline V gives CDR1 KGHDR, CDR2 SFDVKD. Trimming removed 0 bases from V and 3 bases from J, with 5 bases in between. DNA for the CDR3: TGTGCCACCAGTGATTTGAACAGCTACAATGAGCAGTTCTTC. Translated, it gives CATSDLNSYNEQFF.

This clonotype was seen many times. The chain links TRBV29-1 to TRBJ2-7, with 7 bases identical to TRBD1. CDR1 is SQVTM and CDR2 is ANQGSEA in the germline V gene. Trimming at V came to 4 bases and at J to 6 bases, leaving 9 bases not matched to a gene. The CDR3 is made up of 13 amino acids. The CDR3 loop reads CSVVETGNGEQYF. In DNA form, the CDR3 reads TGCAGCGTTGTGGAGACAGGGAACGGCGAGCAGTACTTC.

This clonotype has more than one count but fewer than ten. The chain uses TRBV20-1 and TRBJ2-5, with D perhaps matching TRBD2 (6 bases). The CDR3 sequence is 15 residues long. Per germline, CDR1 DFQATT and CDR2 SNEGSKA (reference sequence). The V end lost 4 bases, the J end lost 5 bases, and 20 bases lay between the germline ends. The CDR3 DNA sequence: TGCAGTGCTAACAGCCCGGACGGGGGACGTGAGACCCAGTACTTC. This encodes CSANSPDGGRETQYF.

This clonotype was counted many times. This chain connects TRBV15 to TRBJ1-6; TRBD1 is a possible D gene (5 bases). This CDR3 is 13 amino acids long. Germline-derived CDR1 and CDR2 are LNHNV and YYDKDF (reference sequence). V lost 1 base, J lost 9 bases, and 7 bases lay in between. CDR3 sequence reads: CATSRAGGSPLHF. CDR3 DNA sequence: TGTGCCACCAGCAGAGCGGGGGGTTCACCCCTCCACTTT.

This clonotype has a handful of counts. The J gene is TRBJ2-7, the V gene TRBV27, with 7 bases lining up with TRBD1. The V segment lost 8 bases and the J segment 0 bases; nucleotides outside the gene matches: 4. Looked up from germline, CDR1 is MNHEY and CDR2 is SMNVEV (reference sequence). This CDR3 comprises 13 residues. Written as DNA, the CDR3 is TGTGCCAGCGCGACAGGGTACTCCTACGAGCAGTACTTC. Translating gives CASATGYSYEQYF.

The sample holds many counts of this clonotype. This chain links TRBV12-3 or TRBV12-4 with TRBJ2-7; TRBD1 aligns across 7 bases. The CDR3 contains 14 residues. J lost 2 bases, V lost 5 bases, and 6 bases had no gene match. CDR3: CASSRQGTTYEQYF. CDR3 bases: TGTGCCAGCAGTCGACAGGGTACAACCTACGAGCAGTACTTC.

This clonotype was detected only a few times. V usage is TRBV5-1 and J usage is TRBJ2-1, with TRBD2 identical over 9 bases. CDR1 SGHRS and CDR2 YFSETQ come from the germline V gene. Losses at the gene ends were 0 bases for V and 7 bases for J; bases not matched to a gene: 2. CDR3 length: 14 amino acids. CDR3 protein: CASSLVTSGNEQFF. The CDR3 DNA reads as TGCGCCAGCAGCTTGGTAACTAGCGGGAATGAGCAGTTCTTC.

The V and J genes are TRBV4-1 and TRBJ2-7, with TRBD2 as a possible D gene (6 bases). Between the trimmed V and J ends, which lost 5 bases and 3 bases, there was a span of 17 bases. CDR1 and CDR2 from the germline V gene are MGHRA and YSYEKL. The CDR3 loop spans 15 amino acids. The chain's CDR3 is CASSFRSSADYEQYF. The CDR3 DNA reads as TGCGCCAGCAGCTTTCGCTCTAGCGCGGACTACGAGCAGTACTTC.

This chain links TRBV2 with TRBJ2-5; a weak D match, TRBD2 (5 bases). The V end lost 3 bases, the J end lost 5 bases, and 7 bases lay between the germline ends. Germline CDR1 is SNHLY and CDR2 is FYNNEI. The CDR3 totals 12 residues. The CDR3 region has the DNA TGTGCCAGCAGTGAGGGAGCCGAGACCCAGTACTTC. Its protein product is CASSEGAETQYF.

In its sample, this clonotype was seen many times. The chain joins TRBV28 to TRBJ1-6; no reliable D call. Germline assignment: CDR1 MDHEN and CDR2 SYDVKM. The CDR3 is 14 residues long. Trimming removed 2 bases at V and 7 bases at J, with 9 bases between. The CDR3 protein is CASSLRAANSPLHF. DNA for the CDR3: TGTGCCAGCAGTTTACGGGCAGCCAATTCACCCCTCCACTTT.

This chain uses TRBV10-3 with TRBJ2-7; TRBD1 matches at 8 bases. Trimming cost V 10 bases and J 3 bases; bases outside gene matches: 5. The germline V gene has CDR1 ENHRY and CDR2 SYGVKD. The CDR3 is 12 residues long. The CDR3 DNA sequence: TGTGCCACCCAACAGGGGGACTACGAGCAGTACTTC. Translating it yields CATQQGDYEQYF.